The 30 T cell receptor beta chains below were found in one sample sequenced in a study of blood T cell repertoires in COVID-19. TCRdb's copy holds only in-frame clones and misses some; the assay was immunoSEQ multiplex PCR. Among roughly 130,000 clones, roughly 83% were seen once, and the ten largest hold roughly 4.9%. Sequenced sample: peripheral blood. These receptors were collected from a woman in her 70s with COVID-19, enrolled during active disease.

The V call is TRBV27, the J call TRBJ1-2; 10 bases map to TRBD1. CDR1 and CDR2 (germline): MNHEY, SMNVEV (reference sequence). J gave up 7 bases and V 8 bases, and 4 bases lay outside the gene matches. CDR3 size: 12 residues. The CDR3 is CASRTGGGGYTF. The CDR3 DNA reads TGTGCCAGCCGGACAGGGGGAGGTGGCTACACCTTC.

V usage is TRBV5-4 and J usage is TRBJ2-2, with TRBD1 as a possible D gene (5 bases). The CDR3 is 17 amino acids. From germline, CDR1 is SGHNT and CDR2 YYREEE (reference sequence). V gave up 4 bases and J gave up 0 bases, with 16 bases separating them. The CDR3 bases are TGTGCCAGCAGCCCCACCCCAGCAGGGCCGAACACCGGGGAGCTGTTTTTT. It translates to CASSPTPAGPNTGELFF.

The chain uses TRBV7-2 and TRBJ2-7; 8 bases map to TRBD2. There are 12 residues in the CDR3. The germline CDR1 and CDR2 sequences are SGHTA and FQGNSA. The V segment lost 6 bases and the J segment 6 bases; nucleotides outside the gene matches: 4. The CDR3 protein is CASRELAGEQYF. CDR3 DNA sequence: TGTGCCAGCAGGGAGCTAGCGGGCGAGCAGTACTTC.

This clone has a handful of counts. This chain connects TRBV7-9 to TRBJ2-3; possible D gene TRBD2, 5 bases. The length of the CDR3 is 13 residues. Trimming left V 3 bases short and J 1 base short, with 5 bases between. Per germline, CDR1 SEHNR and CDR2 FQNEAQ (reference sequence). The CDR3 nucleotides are TGTGCCAGCAGCTTGGAGGGCACAGATACGCAGTATTTT. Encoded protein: CASSLEGTDTQYF.

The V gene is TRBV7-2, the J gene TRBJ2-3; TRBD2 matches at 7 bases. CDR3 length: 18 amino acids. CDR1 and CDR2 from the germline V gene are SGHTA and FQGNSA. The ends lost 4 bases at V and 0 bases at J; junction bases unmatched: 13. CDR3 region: CASSSPRGGGGSTDTQYF. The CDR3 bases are TGTGCCAGCAGCTCACCGAGAGGTGGGGGGGGGAGCACAGATACGCAGTATTTT.

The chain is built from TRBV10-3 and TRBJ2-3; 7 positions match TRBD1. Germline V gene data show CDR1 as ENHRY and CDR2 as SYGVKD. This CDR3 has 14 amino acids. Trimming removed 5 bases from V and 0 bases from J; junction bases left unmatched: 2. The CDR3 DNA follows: TGTGCCATCAGTACAGGGGCTAGCACAGATACGCAGTATTTT. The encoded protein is CAISTGASTDTQYF.

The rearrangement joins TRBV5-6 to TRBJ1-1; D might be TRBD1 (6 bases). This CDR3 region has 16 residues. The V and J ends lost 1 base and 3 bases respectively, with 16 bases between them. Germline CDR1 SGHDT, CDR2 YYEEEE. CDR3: CASSLLFWAGDTEAFF. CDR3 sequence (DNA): TGTGCCAGCAGCTTGCTTTTTTGGGCAGGGGACACTGAAGCTTTCTTT.

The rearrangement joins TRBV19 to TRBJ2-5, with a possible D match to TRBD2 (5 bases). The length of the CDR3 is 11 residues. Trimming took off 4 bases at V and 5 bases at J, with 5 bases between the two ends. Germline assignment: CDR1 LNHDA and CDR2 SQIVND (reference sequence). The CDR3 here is CASSTGETQYF. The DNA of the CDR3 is TGTGCCAGTAGTACGGGGGAGACCCAGTACTTC.

The CDR3, as DNA: TGTGCCAGCAGCGCTAGCGGGGGTGTAGAGACCCAGTACTTC. Its protein is CASSASGGVETQYF. The chain links TRBV7-9 to TRBJ2-5, with 10 positions matching TRBD2. This CDR3 spans 14 amino acids. V shed 5 bases, J shed 4 bases, and the junction held 4 bases outside the gene matches. CDR1 is SEHNR and CDR2 is FQNEAQ in the germline V gene (reference sequence). Full variable domain (rest looked up from reference TRBV7-9 and TRBJ2-5): DTGVSQNPRHKITKRGQNVTFRCDPISEHNRLYWYRQTLGQGPEFLTYFQNEAQLEKSRLLSDRFSAERPKGSFSTLEIQRTEQGDSAMYLCASSASGGVETQYFGPGTRLLVL.

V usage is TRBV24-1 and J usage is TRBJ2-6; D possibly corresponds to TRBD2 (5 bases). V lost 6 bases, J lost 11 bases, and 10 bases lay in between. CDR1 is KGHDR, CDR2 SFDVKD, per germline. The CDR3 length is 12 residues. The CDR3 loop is CATSSGNHVLTF. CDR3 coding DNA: TGTGCCACCAGTTCGGGAAACCACGTCCTGACTTTC.

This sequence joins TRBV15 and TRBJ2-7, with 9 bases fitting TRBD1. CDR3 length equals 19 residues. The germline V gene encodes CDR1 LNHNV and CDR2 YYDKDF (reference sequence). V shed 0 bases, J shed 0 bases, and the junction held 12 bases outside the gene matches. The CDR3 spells CATSRDLSGRDRDSYEQYF. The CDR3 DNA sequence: TGTGCCACCAGCAGAGATCTAAGTGGAAGGGACAGGGACTCCTACGAGCAGTACTTC.

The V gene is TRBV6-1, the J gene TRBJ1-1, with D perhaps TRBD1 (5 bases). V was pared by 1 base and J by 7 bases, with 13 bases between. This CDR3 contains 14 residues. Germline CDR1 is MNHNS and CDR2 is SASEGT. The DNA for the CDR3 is TGTGCCAGCAGTGAAGGGGACTTCGACCGTGAAGCTTTCTTT. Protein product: CASSEGDFDREAFF.

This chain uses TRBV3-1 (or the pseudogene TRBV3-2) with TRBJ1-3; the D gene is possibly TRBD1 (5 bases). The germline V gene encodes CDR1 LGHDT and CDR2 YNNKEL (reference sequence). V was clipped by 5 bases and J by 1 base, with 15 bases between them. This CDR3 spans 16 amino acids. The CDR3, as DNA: TGTGCCAGCAGCTCCTGGGGGGACCCTTCTGGAAACACCATATATTTT. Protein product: CASSSWGDPSGNTIYF.

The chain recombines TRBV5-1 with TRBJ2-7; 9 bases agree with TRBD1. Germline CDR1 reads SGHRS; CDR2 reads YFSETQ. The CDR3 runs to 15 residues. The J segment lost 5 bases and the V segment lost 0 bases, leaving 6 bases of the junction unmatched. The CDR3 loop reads CASSLGGQGFDEQYF. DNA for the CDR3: TGCGCCAGCAGCTTGGGGGGACAGGGTTTCGACGAGCAGTACTTC.

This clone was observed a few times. For the CDR3, the DNA is TGTGCCACCAGAGTGCCAGGGAGCAATCAGCCCCAGCATTTT. Its protein is CATRVPGSNQPQHF. This chain uses TRBV15 with TRBJ1-5; possible D gene TRBD1, 5 bases. Trimming cost V 6 bases and J 1 base, with 10 bases left between them. The CDR3 is 14 residues long. From germline, CDR1 is LNHNV and CDR2 YYDKDF (reference sequence).

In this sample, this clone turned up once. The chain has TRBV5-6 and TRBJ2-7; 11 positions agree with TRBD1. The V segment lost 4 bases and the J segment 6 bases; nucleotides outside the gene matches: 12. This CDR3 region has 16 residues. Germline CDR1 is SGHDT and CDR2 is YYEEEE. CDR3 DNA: TGTGCCAGCAGCAGGGAAGGACAGGGGGCCCCCGGCGAGCAGTACTTC. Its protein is CASSREGQGAPGEQYF.

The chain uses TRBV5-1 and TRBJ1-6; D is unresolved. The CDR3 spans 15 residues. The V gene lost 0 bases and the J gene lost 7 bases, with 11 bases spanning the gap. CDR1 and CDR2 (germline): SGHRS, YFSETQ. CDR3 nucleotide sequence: TGCGCCAGCAGCTTGGAGCTGGGAGCGAATTCACCCCTCCACTTT. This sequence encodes CASSLELGANSPLHF.

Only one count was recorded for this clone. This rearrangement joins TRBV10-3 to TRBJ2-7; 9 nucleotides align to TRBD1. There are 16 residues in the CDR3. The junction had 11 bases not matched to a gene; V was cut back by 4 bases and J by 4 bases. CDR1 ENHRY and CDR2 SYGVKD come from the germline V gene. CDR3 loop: CAISGGTGTGKYEQYF. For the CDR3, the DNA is TGTGCCATCAGTGGTGGAACCGGGACAGGGAAATACGAGCAGTACTTC.

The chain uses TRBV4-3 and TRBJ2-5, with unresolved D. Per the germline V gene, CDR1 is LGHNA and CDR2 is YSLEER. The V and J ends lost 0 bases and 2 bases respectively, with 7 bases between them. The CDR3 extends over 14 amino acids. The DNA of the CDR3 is TGCGCCAGCAGCCAAGATCGCCAGCAAGAGACCCAGTACTTC. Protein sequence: CASSQDRQQETQYF.

The CDR3 sequence is CASSLAGGGTGELFF. DNA of the CDR3: TGTGCCAGCAGTTTAGCGGGGGGTGGCACCGGGGAGCTGTTTTTT. The rearrangement joins TRBV28 to TRBJ2-2; TRBD2 agrees at 8 bases. Germline CDR1 is MDHEN and CDR2 is SYDVKM. The V gene end was trimmed by 2 bases and the J gene end by 4 bases; junction bases not matched to a gene: 3. CDR3 length: 15 amino acids. Drawing the rest from reference TRBV28 and TRBJ2-2, the complete variable domain is DVKVTQSSRYLVKRTGEKVFLECVQDMDHENMFWYRQDPGLGLRLIYFSYDVKMKEKGDIPEGYSVSREKKERFSLILESASTNQTSMYLCASSLAGGGTGELFFGEGSRLTVL.

CDR3 sequence: CASSLEGDNYGYTF. As DNA, the CDR3 is TGCGCCAGCAGCTTGGAGGGGGACAACTATGGCTACACCTTC. J is TRBJ1-2 and V is TRBV5-1, with D perhaps matching TRBD1 (6 bases). The CDR3 is 14 amino acids. Germline-derived CDR1 and CDR2 are SGHRS and YFSETQ. Trimming took off 0 bases at V and 2 bases at J, with 8 bases between the two ends.

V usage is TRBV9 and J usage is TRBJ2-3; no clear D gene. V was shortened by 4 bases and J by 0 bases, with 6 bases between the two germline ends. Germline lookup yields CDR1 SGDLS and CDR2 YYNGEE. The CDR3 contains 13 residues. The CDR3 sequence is CASSITSTDTQYF. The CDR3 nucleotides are TGTGCCAGCAGCATAACTAGCACAGATACGCAGTATTTT.

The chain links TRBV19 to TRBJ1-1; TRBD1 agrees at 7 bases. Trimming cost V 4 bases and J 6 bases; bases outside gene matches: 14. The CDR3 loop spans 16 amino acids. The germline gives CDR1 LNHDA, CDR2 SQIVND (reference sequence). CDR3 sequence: CASSTLGGLRVSEAFF. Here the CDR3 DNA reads TGTGCCAGTAGTACGCTAGGGGGCCTGAGGGTATCTGAAGCTTTCTTT.

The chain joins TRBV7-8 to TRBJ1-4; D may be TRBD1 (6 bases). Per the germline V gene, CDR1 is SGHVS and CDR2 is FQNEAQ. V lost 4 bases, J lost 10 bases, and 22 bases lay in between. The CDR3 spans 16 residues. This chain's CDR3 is CASSSLQGWAVGKLFF. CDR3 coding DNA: TGTGCCAGCAGCTCTTTACAGGGTTGGGCAGTAGGAAAACTGTTTTTT.

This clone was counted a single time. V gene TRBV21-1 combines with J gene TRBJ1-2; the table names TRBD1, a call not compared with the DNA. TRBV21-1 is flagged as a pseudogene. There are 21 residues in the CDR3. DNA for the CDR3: TGTGCCAGCAGCTCTCACTGGGGGCGGGACAGGGATTTTCTTTGGGCGTATGGCTACACCTTC. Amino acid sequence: CASSSHWGRDRDFLWAYGYTF.

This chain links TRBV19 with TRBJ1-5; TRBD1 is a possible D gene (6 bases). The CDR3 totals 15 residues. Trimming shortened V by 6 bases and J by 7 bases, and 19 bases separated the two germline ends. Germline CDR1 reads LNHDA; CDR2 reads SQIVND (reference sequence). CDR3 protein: CASRSFLSGAQPQHF. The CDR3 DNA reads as TGTGCCAGTAGGAGCTTCCTTTCAGGGGCGCAGCCCCAGCATTTT.

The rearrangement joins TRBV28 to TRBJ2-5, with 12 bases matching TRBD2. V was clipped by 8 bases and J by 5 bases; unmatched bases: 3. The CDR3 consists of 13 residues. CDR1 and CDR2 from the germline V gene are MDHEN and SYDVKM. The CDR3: CASSGLAGETQYF. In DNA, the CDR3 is TGTGCCAGCTCCGGACTAGCGGGGGAGACCCAGTACTTC.

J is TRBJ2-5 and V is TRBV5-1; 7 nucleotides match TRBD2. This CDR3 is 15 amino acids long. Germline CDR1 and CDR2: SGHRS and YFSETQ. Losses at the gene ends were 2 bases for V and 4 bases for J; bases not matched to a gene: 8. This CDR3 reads CASSFGGLVGETQYF. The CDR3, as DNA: TGCGCCAGCAGCTTCGGGGGGTTGGTGGGAGAGACCCAGTACTTC.

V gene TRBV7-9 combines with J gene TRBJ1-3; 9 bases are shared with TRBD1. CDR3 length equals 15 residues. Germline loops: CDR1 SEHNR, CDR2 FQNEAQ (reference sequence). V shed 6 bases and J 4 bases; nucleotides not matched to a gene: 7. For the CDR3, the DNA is TGTGCCAGCAGGCCCACCGGGACAGGGGGAAACACCATATATTTT. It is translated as CASRPTGTGGNTIYF.

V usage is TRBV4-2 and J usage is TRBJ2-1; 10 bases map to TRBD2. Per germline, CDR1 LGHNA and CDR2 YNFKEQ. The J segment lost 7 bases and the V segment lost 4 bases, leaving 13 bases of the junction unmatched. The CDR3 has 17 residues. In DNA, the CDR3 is TGTGCCAGCAGCCTCAGGGACAGCGGGGGGGCCAGAAATGAGCAGTTCTTC. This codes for CASSLRDSGGARNEQFF.